The T cell receptor (beta chain) under discussion was sequenced for a study of patients and donors after allogeneic stem cell transplantation. The V gene lost 0 bases and the J gene lost 0 bases, with 15 bases spanning the gap. The length of the CDR3 is 18 residues. CDR1 and CDR2 from the germline V gene are LGHNA and YSLEER. TCRdb recomputed calls from the RT-PCR reads with MiXCR, one row per CDR3 protein. The sample consists of about 90,000 distinct CDR3 sequences, roughly 52% of them appearing once. The receptor was derived from a human donor who was either an allogeneic HSCT recipient or a stem cell or donor lymphocyte infusion donor (not recorded which). It is not recorded whose cells these are; they may come from a transplant donor. V is TRBV4-3 and J is TRBJ2-1, with TRBD2 as a possible D gene (5 bases). Sequenced material: blood, either unsorted or a sorted T cell fraction (not recorded which). The DNA of the CDR3 is TGCGCCAGCAGCCAAGATCGGAGCGGCCGTAGCTCCTACAATGAGCAGTTCTTC. This encodes CASSQDRSGRSSYNEQFF.